The 28 T cell receptor beta chains below come from one sample, sequenced in a study of shared clonotypes between healthy human individuals. Sequencing used immunoSEQ multiplex PCR; TCRdb keeps in-frame clones, though not all of them. The repertoire holds some 2.3 million clones, with over 90% as singletons. The sequenced sample consisted of naive CD4+ T cells from PBMCs. Noted subset: CD45RA+ positively selected. The receptors were sampled from a man aged 18 to 30 in good health. Some clones in this sample may be carry-over from other donors' samples.

Regarding this clone: One end of the junction fails to match germline, which may point to a read error. The rearrangement links TRBV28 to TRBJ2-2; no reliable D call. Germline loops: CDR1 MDHEN, CDR2 SYDVKM. This CDR3 is 12 amino acids long. The CDR3: CASSLPTGQLFF. CDR3 nucleotide sequence: TGTGCCAGCAGTTTACCTACCGGGCAGCTGTTTTTT.

The chain employs TRBV7-2 and TRBJ2-7, with a tentative D call TRBD2 (5 bases). CDR1 is SGHTA, CDR2 FQGNSA, per germline. Trimming stripped 0 bases from V and 3 bases from J, with 12 bases between. CDR3 length: 15 residues. CDR3 bases: TGTGCCAGCAGCTTAGCGCTTGGAGGCAACTACGAGCAGTACTTC. It codes for CASSLALGGNYEQYF.

CDR3 bases: TGTGCCAGCAGCCAACAGCCAAATCAGCCCCAGCATTTT. Translating it yields CASSQQPNQPQHF. The J gene is TRBJ1-5, the V gene TRBV7-2; D is unclear. V was clipped by 5 bases and J by 4 bases, with 9 bases between them. The CDR3 consists of 13 residues. Germline V lookup: CDR1 SGHTA, CDR2 FQGNSA. The full variable domain, completed using reference TRBV7-2 and TRBJ1-5, is GAGVSQSPSNKVTEKGKDVELRCDPISGHTALYWYRQSLGQGLEFLIYFQGNSAPDKSGLPSDRFSAERTGGSVSTLTIQRTQQEDSAVYLCASSQQPNQPQHFGDGTRLSIL.

This clone was seen only a few times. The J gene is TRBJ1-1, the V gene TRBV5-5; D is possibly TRBD1 (5 bases). The germline V gene encodes CDR1 SGHKS and CDR2 YYEKEE (reference sequence). The V gene lost 0 bases and the J gene lost 0 bases, with 9 bases spanning the gap. The CDR3 runs to 15 residues. DNA for the CDR3: TGTGCCAGCAGCTTGGGTGGGGCGATGAACACTGAAGCTTTCTTT. It codes for CASSLGGAMNTEAFF.

The chain has TRBV12-5 and TRBJ2-1; D is possibly TRBD2 (6 bases). This CDR3 has 17 amino acids. Germline V gives CDR1 LGHNT, CDR2 FRNRAP. Trimming took 1 base from V and 6 from J, leaving 19 bases between them. The CDR3 spells CASGLESPGWDFNEQFF. The DNA of the CDR3 is TGTGCTAGTGGTTTGGAATCCCCAGGTTGGGACTTCAATGAGCAGTTCTTC.

The gene calls are TRBV7-2 and TRBJ2-4; 7 nucleotides align to TRBD1. V trimming: 5 bases; J trimming: 1 base; junction bases outside the gene matches: 2. CDR3 length: 14 amino acids. Germline V CDR1 and CDR2: SGHTA, FQGNSA. CDR3 bases: TGTGCCAGCAGCAACAGGGGCGCCAAAAACATTCAGTACTTC. It is translated as CASSNRGAKNIQYF.

This sequence joins TRBV25-1 and TRBJ1-3, with D uncertain. This CDR3 spans 15 amino acids. Germline CDR1 reads MGHDK; CDR2 reads SYGVNS. Trimming pared 4 bases from V and 0 bases from J, leaving 10 bases between. DNA for the CDR3: TGTGCCAGCAGTGCCGGGGTTCGCTCTGGAAACACCATATATTTT. It specifies CASSAGVRSGNTIYF.

This CDR3 reads CASSLGEGGGYTF. The CDR3 bases are TGTGCCAGCAGCCTAGGGGAGGGAGGAGGCTACACCTTC. The chain employs TRBV28 and TRBJ1-2; tentative D call: TRBD1 (5 bases). The CDR3 is 13 residues long. Germline CDR1 is MDHEN and CDR2 is SYDVKM. Deletions cut 6 bases from V and 8 bases from J, with 16 bases between.

This clone was recorded only once. This rearrangement joins TRBV9 to TRBJ2-2, with D hard to call. The germline V gene encodes CDR1 SGDLS and CDR2 YYNGEE. The CDR3 extends over 13 amino acids. Between the trimmed V and J ends, which lost 1 base and 2 bases, there was a span of 3 bases. The CDR3 nucleotides read TGTGCCAGCAGCGTACATAACACCGGGGAGCTGTTTTTT. It specifies CASSVHNTGELFF.

The J gene is TRBJ2-1, the V gene TRBV7-2; TRBD2 agrees at 14 bases. J lost 8 bases, V lost 5 bases, and 5 bases had no gene match. Germline CDR1 is SGHTA and CDR2 is FQGNSA. The CDR3 totals 15 residues. For the CDR3, the DNA is TGTGCCAGCAGCCCGGGACTAGCGGGAGTGCATGAGCAGTTCTTC. Its protein is CASSPGLAGVHEQFF. The full variable domain, rest sourced from reference TRBV7-2 and TRBJ2-1, is GAGVSQSPSNKVTEKGKDVELRCDPISGHTALYWYRQSLGQGLEFLIYFQGNSAPDKSGLPSDRFSAERTGGSVSTLTIQRTQQEDSAVYLCASSPGLAGVHEQFFGPGTRLTVL.

This rearrangement joins TRBV21-1 to TRBJ2-5; the DNA was not compared with TRBD2, the D call given in the table. TRBV21-1 is marked as a pseudogene. This CDR3 spans 15 amino acids. The CDR3 DNA is TGTGCCAGCAGCAAAAGGGGAGGGCCCCGAGAGACCCAGTACTTC. Translating gives CASSKRGGPRETQYF.

This chain connects TRBV2 to TRBJ1-6; no firm D call. V dropped 4 bases and J dropped 10 bases, with 11 bases sitting between them. The germline gives CDR1 SNHLY, CDR2 FYNNEI. This CDR3 region has 13 residues. The CDR3 bases are TGTGCCAGCAGTGTGGGTCAATCGTCACCCCTCCACTTT. This codes for CASSVGQSSPLHF.

V gene TRBV2 combines with J gene TRBJ2-3, with TRBD2 matching over 7 bases. The germline gives CDR1 SNHLY, CDR2 FYNNEI. With 10 bases clipped from V and 4 bases from J, the junction kept 23 bases outside the gene matches. This CDR3 is 18 amino acids long. The CDR3 sequence: CATGGRLRELLRPDTQYF. The CDR3 DNA reads as TGTGCCACCGGGGGACGCCTGCGGGAGCTGCTGAGACCAGATACGCAGTATTTT.

The CDR3 sequence is CASSLSTSGIQETQYF. CDR3 coding DNA: TGCGCCAGCAGCTTGTCGACTAGCGGGATTCAAGAGACCCAGTACTTC. The chain carries TRBV5-1 and TRBJ2-5, with 11 bases that match TRBD2. The V gene end was trimmed by 1 base and the J gene end by 2 bases; junction bases not matched to a gene: 4. The CDR3 spans 16 residues. The germline CDR1 and CDR2 sequences are SGHRS and YFSETQ. Full variable domain (rest looked up from reference TRBV5-1 and TRBJ2-5): KAGVTQTPRYLIKTRGQQVTLSCSPISGHRSVSWYQQTPGQGLQFLFEYFSETQRNKGNFPGRFSGRQFSNSRSEMNVSTLELGDSALYLCASSLSTSGIQETQYFGPGTRLLVL.

This rearrangement joins TRBV5-1 to TRBJ2-2; a possible D gene is TRBD2 (6 bases). The CDR3 is 15 residues long. V shed 1 base and J shed 5 bases, with 12 bases lying between them. Per the germline V gene, CDR1 is SGHRS and CDR2 is YFSETQ. CDR3 residues: CASSLRLGGTGELFF. Here the CDR3 DNA reads TGCGCCAGCAGCTTGCGCCTCGGGGGTACCGGGGAGCTGTTTTTT.

This chain uses TRBV4-3 with TRBJ2-2; the D gene is possibly TRBD1 (5 bases). The V and J ends lost 1 base and 3 bases respectively, with 9 bases between them. The germline gives CDR1 LGHNA, CDR2 YSLEER. This CDR3 has 15 residues. CDR3: CASSQGTTHTGELFF. DNA of the CDR3: TGCGCCAGCAGCCAAGGGACAACCCACACCGGGGAGCTGTTTTTT.

The table lists this clone with a count of one. The chain recombines TRBV7-9 with TRBJ1-1; possibly TRBD1 for D (5 bases). CDR3 length equals 13 residues. V gave up 1 base and J gave up 3 bases, with 6 bases separating them. Germline-derived CDR1 and CDR2 are SEHNR and FQNEAQ (reference sequence). CDR3 coding DNA: TGTGCCAGCAGCTTAGGACAGCACACTGAAGCTTTCTTT. Translating it yields CASSLGQHTEAFF.

The chain combines TRBV6-1 with TRBJ1-1; D is ambiguous. V shed 3 bases and J shed 10 bases, with 9 bases lying between them. Germline lookup yields CDR1 MNHNS and CDR2 SASEGT. The CDR3 is made up of 11 amino acids. The CDR3 region is CASSEPLGAFF. CDR3 in DNA: TGTGCCAGCAGTGAGCCCCTCGGAGCTTTCTTT.

In this sample, this clone turned up once. The CDR3 region has the DNA TGTGCCAGCTCAGGGATGAGTATCTTCTCCGAGCAGTACTTC. Translation: CASSGMSIFSEQYF. V is TRBV18 and J is TRBJ2-7; no clear D gene. Trimming removed 5 bases at V and 6 bases at J, with 17 bases between. Germline V gives CDR1 KGHSH, CDR2 LQKENI. The CDR3 has 14 residues. The whole variable domain, filled in from reference TRBV18 and TRBJ2-7, reads NAGVMQNPRHLVRRRGQEARLRCSPMKGHSHVYWYRQLPEEGLKFMVYLQKENIIDESGMPKERFSAEFPKEGPSILRIQQVVRGDSAAYFCASSGMSIFSEQYFGPGTRLTVT.

The V gene is TRBV19, the J gene TRBJ2-7, with D maybe TRBD1 (6 bases). Looked up from germline, CDR1 is LNHDA and CDR2 is SQIVND (reference sequence). V lost 3 bases, J lost 2 bases, and 14 bases lay in between. The CDR3 consists of 15 residues. CDR3 sequence: CASSILGQGAYEQYF. CDR3 sequence (DNA): TGTGCCAGTAGTATTTTGGGACAAGGAGCCTACGAGCAGTACTTC.

The chain joins TRBV28 to TRBJ1-2, with a weak D call TRBD1 (6 bases). The germline V and J ends were trimmed by 4 bases and 2 bases, with 14 bases remaining between them. The germline CDR1 and CDR2 sequences are MDHEN and SYDVKM. This CDR3 region has 15 residues. The CDR3 sequence: CASSSGARRNYGYTF. The CDR3 DNA follows: TGTGCCAGCAGTTCAGGGGCCCGGAGGAACTATGGCTACACCTTC.

The chain uses TRBV5-1 and TRBJ2-7; 7 bases align to TRBD2. The CDR3 has 16 residues. J gave up 0 bases and V 1 base, and 7 bases lay outside the gene matches. The germline gives CDR1 SGHRS, CDR2 YFSETQ. The CDR3, as DNA: TGCGCCAGCAGCTTGTTTCCGGGGGGACCCTCCTACGAGCAGTACTTC. The encoded protein is CASSLFPGGPSYEQYF. The full variable domain, with the rest looked up from reference TRBV5-1 and TRBJ2-7, is KAGVTQTPRYLIKTRGQQVTLSCSPISGHRSVSWYQQTPGQGLQFLFEYFSETQRNKGNFPGRFSGRQFSNSRSEMNVSTLELGDSALYLCASSLFPGGPSYEQYFGPGTRLTVT.

The CDR3 loop is CASSARDNNEQFF. DNA of the CDR3: TGCGCCAGCAGCGCCCGGGACAACAATGAGCAGTTCTTC. The rearrangement uses TRBV5-1 and TRBJ2-1; TRBD1 is a possible D gene (6 bases). Trimming took 4 bases from V and 5 from J, leaving 10 bases between them. Per germline, CDR1 SGHRS and CDR2 YFSETQ. The CDR3 loop spans 13 amino acids.

The chain recombines TRBV4-1 with TRBJ2-2; 10 bases align to TRBD2. The CDR3 contains 15 residues. V was clipped by 8 bases and J by 6 bases; unmatched bases: 9. Germline V lookup: CDR1 MGHRA, CDR2 YSYEKL. As DNA, the CDR3 is TGCGCCAGCGGTACCAGCGGGAGGGTGGCCGGGGAGCTGTTTTTT. As protein: CASGTSGRVAGELFF.

This rearrangement joins TRBV28 to TRBJ1-2, with D hard to call. This CDR3 spans 13 amino acids. In germline, CDR1 is MDHEN, CDR2 SYDVKM. V lost 3 bases and J 8 bases, leaving 13 bases between the germline ends. The CDR3 sequence: CASSFRAVRGYTF. The CDR3 DNA follows: TGTGCCAGCAGTTTCCGTGCAGTAAGAGGCTACACCTTC.

The chain links TRBV19 to TRBJ1-2; perhaps TRBD1 as D (5 bases). Trimming left V 3 bases short and J 1 base short, with 6 bases between. CDR1 and CDR2 from the germline V gene are LNHDA and SQIVND (reference sequence). The length of the CDR3 is 13 residues. CDR3 amino acids: CASSMTDNYGYTF. The CDR3, as DNA: TGTGCCAGTAGTATGACAGATAACTATGGCTACACCTTC. Drawing the rest from reference TRBV19 and TRBJ1-2, the complete variable domain is DGGITQSPKYLFRKEGQNVTLSCEQNLNHDAMYWYRQDPGQGLRLIYYSQIVNDFQKGDIAEGYSVSREKKESFPLTVTSAQKNPTAFYLCASSMTDNYGYTFGSGTRLTVV.

The rearrangement uses TRBV27 and TRBJ2-2; TRBD2 matches at 7 bases. J lost 6 bases, V lost 6 bases, and 10 bases had no gene match. CDR3 length: 15 residues. Germline CDR1 MNHEY, CDR2 SMNVEV (reference sequence). The CDR3 spells CASRLSGTLAGELFF. DNA for the CDR3: TGTGCCAGCAGACTCAGCGGGACCCTCGCCGGGGAGCTGTTTTTT.

CDR3 loop: CASSPKGSANFPQYF. For the CDR3, the DNA is TGTGCCAGCAGCCCAAAAGGGTCAGCCAATTTTCCGCAGTATTTT. The chain joins TRBV7-9 to TRBJ2-3; D call uncertain. V lost 5 bases and J 10 bases, leaving 22 bases between the germline ends. Per the germline V gene, CDR1 is SEHNR and CDR2 is FQNEAQ (reference sequence). The CDR3 is 15 amino acids.